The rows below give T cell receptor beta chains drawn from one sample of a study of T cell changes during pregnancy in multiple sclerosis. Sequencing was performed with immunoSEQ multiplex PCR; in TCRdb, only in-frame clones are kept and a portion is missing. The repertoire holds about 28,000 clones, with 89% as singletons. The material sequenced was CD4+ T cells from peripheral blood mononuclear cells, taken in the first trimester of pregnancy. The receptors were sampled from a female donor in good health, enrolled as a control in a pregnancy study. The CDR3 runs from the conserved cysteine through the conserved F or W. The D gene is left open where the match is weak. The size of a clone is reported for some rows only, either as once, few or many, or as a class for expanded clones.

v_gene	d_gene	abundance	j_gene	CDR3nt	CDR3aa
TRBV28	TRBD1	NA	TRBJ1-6	TGTGCCAGCAGACTTACAGGGGGCTCGGGGAATTCACCCCTCCACTTT	CASRLTGGSGNSPLHF
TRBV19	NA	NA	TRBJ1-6	TGTGCCAGTGGTCCAGGAGGGTGGCGACCCCTCCACTTT	CASGPGGWRPLHF
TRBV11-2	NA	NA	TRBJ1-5	TGTGCCAGCAGCCCAGGGCTAAATCAGCCCCAGCATTTT	CASSPGLNQPQHF
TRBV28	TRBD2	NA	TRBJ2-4	TGTGCCAGCAGTTTATGGGGCGGGAGGGGCGCAGGAAAAAACATTCAGTACTTC	CASSLWGGRGAGKNIQYF
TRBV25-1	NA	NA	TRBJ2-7	TGTGCCAGCAGTGAGGAGGGCCCATACGAGCAGTACTTC	CASSEEGPYEQYF
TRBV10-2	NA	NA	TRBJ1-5	TGCGCCAGCAGTTCCGACAGACCCGATCATCAGCCCCAGCATTTT	CASSSDRPDHQPQHF
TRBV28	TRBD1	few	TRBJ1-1	TGTGCCAGCAGTTTATGGGTGGGGGACAGGGGGCCTGAAGCTTTCTTT	CASSLWVGDRGPEAFF
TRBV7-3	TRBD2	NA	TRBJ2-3	TGTGCCAGCAGCTTGGGGACTAGTATGGTAGATACGCAGTATTTT	CASSLGTSMVDTQYF
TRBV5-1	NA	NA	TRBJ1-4	TGCGCCAGCAGCTTGAAGAGGGATGAAAAACTGTTTTTT	CASSLKRDEKLFF
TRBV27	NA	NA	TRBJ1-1	TGTGCCAGCACTCCCTGGGGGGTAGGGAACACTGAAGCTTTCTTT	CASTPWGVGNTEAFF
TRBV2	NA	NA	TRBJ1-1	TGTGCCAGCACAGAACGCACTGAAGCTTTCTTT	CASTERTEAFF
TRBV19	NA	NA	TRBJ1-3	TGTGCCAGTAGTATATGGAGGGATGGAAACACCATATATTTT	CASSIWRDGNTIYF
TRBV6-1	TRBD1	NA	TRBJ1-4	TGTGCCAGCAGCCGGACAGGGCTGGGTAATGAAAAACTGTTTTTT	CASSRTGLGNEKLFF
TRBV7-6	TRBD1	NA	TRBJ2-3	TGTGCCAGCAGCTCCAGGGGGTCCTTCACAGATACGCAGTATTTT	CASSSRGSFTDTQYF
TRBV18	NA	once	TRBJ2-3	TGTGCCAGCTCACGGGAGGTGTACGATACGCAGTATTTT	CASSREVYDTQYF
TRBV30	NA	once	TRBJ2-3	TGTGCCTGGAGGCTCGGGGGTTGGGGTACAAGCACAGATACGCAGTATTTT	CAWRLGGWGTSTDTQYF
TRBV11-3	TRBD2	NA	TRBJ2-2	TGTGCCAGCAGCTCGGGACTAGCGGGGATCGGCGGGGAGCTGTTTTTT	CASSSGLAGIGGELFF
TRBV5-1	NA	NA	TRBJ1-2	TGCGCCAGCAGCTCTCAGGGGTTAGGCTACACCTTC	CASSSQGLGYTF
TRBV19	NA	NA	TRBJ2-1	TGTGCCAGTTCCCGGGAGCGTGCTGAGCAGTTCTTC	CASSRERAEQFF
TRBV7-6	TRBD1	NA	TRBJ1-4	TGTGCCAGCAGCCGAAGAGGAAGGGGGCCTAATGAAAAACTGTTTTTT	CASSRRGRGPNEKLFF
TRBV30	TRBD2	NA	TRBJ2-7	TGTGCCTGGAGGACTAGCGGGACAAGCTCCTACGAGCAGTACTTC	CAWRTSGTSSYEQYF
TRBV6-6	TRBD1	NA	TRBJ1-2	TGTGCCAGCAGTGCTCCGGGACAGGGGGCTGGCGGCTACACCTTC	CASSAPGQGAGGYTF
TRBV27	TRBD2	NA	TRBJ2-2	TGTGCCAGCAGTTTATTAACTAGCGGGAGCCCCACCGGGGAGCTGTTTTTT	CASSLLTSGSPTGELFF
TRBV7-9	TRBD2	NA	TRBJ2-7	TGTGCCAGCAGCCAGGGACTAGCGGGAGGTCCGTACGAGCAGTACTTC	CASSQGLAGGPYEQYF
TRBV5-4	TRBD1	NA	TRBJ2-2	TGTGCCAGCAGCTTGGATCGCTCCAGGGGGCCGAACACCGGGGAGCTGTTTTTT	CASSLDRSRGPNTGELFF
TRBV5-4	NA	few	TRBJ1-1	TGTGCCAGCAGCTTGGGACAGCGAAACACTGAAGCTTTCTTT	CASSLGQRNTEAFF
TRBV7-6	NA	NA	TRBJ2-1	TGTGCCAGCAGCCCCCAGACAGGCATGAATGAGCAGTTCTTC	CASSPQTGMNEQFF
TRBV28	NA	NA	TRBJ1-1	TGTGCCAGCAGCCTACGAGGTTCCGGTAGGATGAACACTGAAGCTTTCTTT	CASSLRGSGRMNTEAFF
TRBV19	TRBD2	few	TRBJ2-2	TGTGCCAGTAGGGGGACTAGCGGCACCGGGGAGCTGTTTTTT	CASRGTSGTGELFF
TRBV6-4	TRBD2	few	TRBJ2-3	TGTGCCAGCAGTGAGGCGGGGGGTAGCACAGATACGCAGTATTTT	CASSEAGGSTDTQYF
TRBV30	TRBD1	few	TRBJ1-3	TGTGCCTGGAGAGGGGACAGGCTGGGAGGAAACACCATATATTTT	CAWRGDRLGGNTIYF